This T cell receptor (beta chain) derives from a study of Graves' ophthalmopathy and Graves' hyperthyroidism. Findings and limits, study-wide: Using a 13-signature model, the authors split ophthalmopathy from stable hyperthyroidism, with about 90% sensitivity and roughly 80% specificity.

The term stable hyperthyroidism indicated an absence of ophthalmopathy within 18 months of follow-up. Other autoimmune disease, uncontrolled infection, pregnancy and lactation led to exclusion. Amplified TCR beta CDR3 regions were obtained using RNA transcripts as template. Scientists carried out first-round RT-PCR using HTBI primers and then a second-round multiplex PCR. TCRdb passed the multiplex PCR reads through MiXCR, listing each CDR3 protein once. This sample has about 400,000 distinct CDR3 sequences, with 15% found just once. This CDR3 has 14 amino acids. Trimming took 6 bases from V and 5 from J, leaving 16 bases between them. This clonotype appeared many times. The antigen is not known.

The sequencing input was peripheral blood. The chain couples TRBV12-3 or TRBV12-4 to TRBJ2-5; D is possibly TRBD2 (7 bases). This TCR was sampled from a woman between 18 and 29 years old with stable Graves' hyperthyroidism. The CDR3 sequence is CASSHLGGGETQYF. The CDR3 DNA is TGTGCCAGCAGCCACCTAGGGGGGGGTGAGACCCAGTACTTC.